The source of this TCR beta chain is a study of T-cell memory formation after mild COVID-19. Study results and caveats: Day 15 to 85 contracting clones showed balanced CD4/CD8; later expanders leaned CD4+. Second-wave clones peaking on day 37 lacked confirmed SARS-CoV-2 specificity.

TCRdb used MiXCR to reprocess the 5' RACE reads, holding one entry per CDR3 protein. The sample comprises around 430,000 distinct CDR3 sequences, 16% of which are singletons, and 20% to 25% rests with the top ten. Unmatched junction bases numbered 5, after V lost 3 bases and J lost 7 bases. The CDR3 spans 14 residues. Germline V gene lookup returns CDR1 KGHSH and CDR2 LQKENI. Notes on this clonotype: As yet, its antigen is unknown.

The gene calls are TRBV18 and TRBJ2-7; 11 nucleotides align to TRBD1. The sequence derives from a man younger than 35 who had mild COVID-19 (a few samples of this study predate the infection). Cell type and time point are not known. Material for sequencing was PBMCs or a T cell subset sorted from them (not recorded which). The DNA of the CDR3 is TGTGCCAGCTCACCGGACAGGGGGCGGGGAGAGCAGTACTTC. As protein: CASSPDRGRGEQYF.